This T cell receptor beta chain came from a study of OX40 agonist ivuxolimab in advanced cancers. On the study more broadly: Among those enrolled, mean age was roughly 62 years (range roughly 20 to 80) and approximately 83% were male. Three patients, one with hepatocellular carcinoma and two with cutaneous melanoma, achieved partial responses.

This table comes from immunoSEQ multiplex PCR, and its TCRdb copy is limited to in-frame clones, with some not included. The sample has tens of thousands of clones, 82% seen once. With 0 bases clipped from V and 0 bases from J, the junction kept 2 bases outside the gene matches. This CDR3 contains 15 residues. CDR1 is SGDLS and CDR2 is YYNGEE in the germline V gene. This specimen was CD4+ or CD8+ T cells sorted from blood, taken in a trial of the OX40 agonist ivuxolimab. The TCR sequence derives from an adult with an advanced solid tumor such as melanoma, head and neck, liver or kidney cancer. The V gene is TRBV9, the J gene TRBJ2-7; 8 bases agree with TRBD2. The CDR3 nucleotides read TGTGCCAGCAGCGTAGGAAGCGGGAGCTCCTACGAGCAGTACTTC. This translates into CASSVGSGSSYEQYF.